This TCR beta chain was recorded in a study of control samples from healthy donors and cancer patients. Using immunoSEQ multiplex PCR, the repertoire was profiled, and TCRdb retains in-frame clones only, with some absent. The sample consists of fewer than 500,000 clones, over 75% of them appearing once. V was clipped by 9 bases and J by 0 bases, with 13 bases between them. Germline V gene lookup returns CDR1 PRHDT and CDR2 FYEKMQ (reference sequence). The CDR3 is 14 amino acids. The sequence was obtained from a man aged 35-49 years with head and neck cancer. Sequencing input: PBMCs. The rearrangement joins TRBV13 to TRBJ2-3, with D unresolved. This chain's CDR3 is CASIADSSTDTQYF. CDR3 nucleotides: TGTGCCAGTATAGCCGACTCTAGCACAGATACGCAGTATTTT.